This T cell receptor beta chain appears in the sequencing data of a study of neurological immune-mediated disorders. For the study at large: Multiple sclerosis patients numbering approximately 35 comprised around 31 relapsing-remitting and 3 secondary progressive patients.

Per germline, CDR1 SGHTA and CDR2 FQGNSA. The CDR3 extends over 16 amino acids. Trimming took 3 bases from V and 8 from J, leaving 22 bases between them. With 10-nucleotide random UMIs, 5'RACE was used to make the cDNA. Each CDR3 protein gets one entry after TCRdb re-called the 5' RACE reads with MiXCR. The sample consists of 80,000 to 100,000 distinct CDR3 sequences, roughly 3.5% of them appearing once. In this sample, this clonotype turned up many times. The unsorted libraries were generated from a total of 2 million PBMCs, which had been stored in RNAlater at -80 C. The specimen sequenced was PBMCs. This chain connects TRBV7-2 to TRBJ1-2; D is perhaps TRBD1 (6 bases). The clonotype was recovered from a woman in her fifties or sixties with multiple sclerosis. The DNA for the CDR3 is TGTGCCAGCAGCTTGGGTGCCGGGACACCATATGGGGGCTACACCTTC. This translates into CASSLGAGTPYGGYTF.